Listed below are T cell receptor beta chains from one sample, sequenced in a study of high-grade serous ovarian cancer treatment subgroups. Sequencing used immunoSEQ multiplex PCR; TCRdb keeps in-frame clones, though not all of them. This sample has 5,500 to 7,500 clones, with over 70% found just once. Sample: tumor tissue. All receptors derive from a human donor with high-grade serous ovarian cancer. Each CDR3 is given with its conserved first and last residue. D genes are given only for firm matches. Only some rows state a clone size, as once, few, many or a class for expanded clones.

J gene	D gene	V gene	clone size	CDR3 DNA	CDR3 protein
TRBJ2-3	.	TRBV7-8	.	TGTGCCAGCAGCTTAGACCGCACAGATACGCAGTATTTT	CASSLDRTDTQYF
TRBJ2-3	TRBD1	TRBV7-9	.	TGTGCCAGCAGCTTAGCCTGGACAGGGGGTTCAGATACGCAGTATTTT	CASSLAWTGGSDTQYF
TRBJ2-3	.	TRBV10-1	.	TGCGCCAGCAGAGGCGGGACAGCTAACACAGATACGCAGTATTTT	CASRGGTANTDTQYF
TRBJ1-2	.	TRBV7-2	.	TGTGCCAGCAGCTTAGCGAGACAGCACTATGGCTACACCTTC	CASSLARQHYGYTF
TRBJ1-2	.	TRBV5-6	few	TGTGCCAGCAGCTTGGGGGGATGGTTATACCATGGCTACACCTTC	CASSLGGWLYHGYTF
TRBJ1-1	.	TRBV6-1	.	TGTGCCAGCAGTTCAGAGATCCAAGCTTTCTTT	CASSSEIQAFF
TRBJ1-1	.	TRBV27	.	TGTGCCAGCAGTGGCCTGGGGGTCACTGAAGCTTTCTTT	CASSGLGVTEAFF
TRBJ1-1	.	TRBV21-1	.	TGTGCCAGCACCAAGGGGGAGAACACTGAAGCTTTCTTT	CASTKGENTEAFF
TRBJ2-2	.	TRBV6-6	.	TGTGCCAGCAGCCTTCTAGCAACCGGGGAGCTGTTTTTT	CASSLLATGELFF
TRBJ2-1	TRBD2	TRBV5-6	.	TGTGCCAGCAGCTTGCCTAAGCGGGGGGGACGATACAATGAGCAGTTCTTC	CASSLPKRGGRYNEQFF
TRBJ2-5	.	TRBV28	few	TGTGCCAGCAGTTTATACTCGGCGGAGACCCAGTACTTC	CASSLYSAETQYF
TRBJ2-5	TRBD2	TRBV9	once	TGTGCCAGCAGCGATGGGACTAGCGGTAAAGAGACCCAGTACTTC	CASSDGTSGKETQYF
TRBJ1-2	.	TRBV5-6	.	TGTGCCAGCAGCTTCCTAGTCCCTCACACAGGGAGACAGGATGGCTACACCTTC	CASSFLVPHTGRQDGYTF
TRBJ2-7	.	TRBV5-5	.	TGTGCCAGCAGCTTGACAGAACCCGGGCCCGGCGAGCAGTACTTC	CASSLTEPGPGEQYF
TRBJ1-1	.	TRBV5-1	.	TGCGCCAGCAGCTTAGAATTTGGGGGCACTGAAGCTTTCTTT	CASSLEFGGTEAFF
TRBJ1-1	TRBD1	TRBV6-6	.	TGTGCCAGCAGTTACCAGGGACAGGGTGAAGCTTTCTTT	CASSYQGQGEAFF
TRBJ2-1	TRBD2	TRBV19	medium-sized	TGTGCCAGTAGTATAGTCGGCGGGGGGGCCAATGAGCAGTTCTTC	CASSIVGGGANEQFF
TRBJ1-1	.	TRBV5-6	.	TGTGCCAGCAGCTTTCGGCGGCAAGGGAGGGCTGAAGCTTTCTTT	CASSFRRQGRAEAFF
TRBJ2-7	.	TRBV28	.	TGTGCCACCGCCCCACCGGGACTTCCTTCCTACGAGCAGTACTTC	CATAPPGLPSYEQYF
TRBJ2-7	.	TRBV6-5	.	TGTGCCAGCAGGACTACAGGGTCCGAGCAGTACTTC	CASRTTGSEQYF
TRBJ2-3	TRBD2	TRBV19	.	TGTGCCAGTAGTAGGGCTAGCGGGCAAGCGGATACGCAGTATTTT	CASSRASGQADTQYF
TRBJ2-1	.	TRBV30	.	TGTGCCTGGAGTAAAACAGGGGGGGGTCTCGATGAGCAGTTCTTC	CAWSKTGGGLDEQFF
TRBJ2-5	TRBD1	TRBV2	.	TGTGCCAGCAGGGACCAGACAGGGCGTCGAGAGACCCAGTACTTC	CASRDQTGRRETQYF
TRBJ2-5	TRBD1	TRBV6-5	.	TGTGCCAGCAGTAACAGGGGGCGGGGAGAGACCCAGTACTTC	CASSNRGRGETQYF
TRBJ2-7	.	TRBV5-1	.	TGCGCCAGCAGGGGCGACAGGAGCTCCTACGAGCAGTACTTC	CASRGDRSSYEQYF
TRBJ1-2	.	TRBV5-4	.	TGTGCCAGCAGCTTGGGTGTCGGTTATGGCTACACCTTC	CASSLGVGYGYTF
TRBJ1-6	.	TRBV2	.	TGTGCCAGCAGGGGGGGGGCTTCCGACGGGAGATCACCCCTCCACTTT	CASRGGASDGRSPLHF
TRBJ1-2	.	TRBV5-1	.	TGCGCCAGCAGCTTGGCCATCGACGGATCGAACTATAACTATGGCTACACCTTC	CASSLAIDGSNYNYGYTF
TRBJ1-5	TRBD1	TRBV5-6	.	TGTGCCAGCAGCCGGACAGGGGGAAGCAATCAGCCCCAGCATTTT	CASSRTGGSNQPQHF
TRBJ1-1	.	TRBV5-1	few	TGCGCCAGCAGCTCGAATTCGGGGGGGGGCACTGAAGCTTTCTTT	CASSSNSGGGTEAFF
TRBJ1-2	.	TRBV10-3	.	TGTGCCATCAGTGAGCAAGGGCAGCTCGGCGATGGCTACACCTTC	CAISEQGQLGDGYTF
TRBJ2-1	TRBD2	TRBV7-9	.	TGTGCCAGCAGCCCCGGGACTAAGAGATACAATGAGCAGTTCTTC	CASSPGTKRYNEQFF
TRBJ1-4	TRBD1	TRBV2	.	TGTGCCAGCAGGGGGACAGGGCTGACTAATGAAAAACTGTTTTTT	CASRGTGLTNEKLFF
TRBJ1-6	.	TRBV6-6	.	TGTGCCAGCACCTCCCCGGCAAGGGGATCACCCCTCCACTTT	CASTSPARGSPLHF
TRBJ2-1	.	TRBV6-5	.	TGTGCCAGCAGTTACTCGAGGGGGAAGCAGTTCTTC	CASSYSRGKQFF
TRBJ2-5	.	TRBV4-1	once	TGCGCCAGCAGCCAAGAAATTGGGGCATTCCTCTCCCAAGAGACCCAGTACTTC	CASSQEIGAFLSQETQYF
TRBJ2-5	.	TRBV7-2	once	TGTGCCAGCAGCCCCGGACTGACCGCTCTTCGGATAATCCAAGAGACCCAGTACTTC	CASSPGLTALRIIQETQYF
TRBJ1-2	.	TRBV28	once	TGTGCCAGCAGTCTAAACGACCTGTACAACTATGGCTACACCTTC	CASSLNDLYNYGYTF
TRBJ2-3	TRBD2	TRBV29-1	once	TGCAGCGGGGCCTGGCGGGAGGTAACAGATACGCAGTATTTT	CSGAWREVTDTQYF
TRBJ1-4	.	TRBV5-1	.	TGCGCCAGCAGCTTGAGCCCGGGGGGGGCAAATGAAAAACTGTTTTTT	CASSLSPGGANEKLFF
TRBJ1-1	.	TRBV6-1	.	TGTGCCAGCAGTGAATTCAGGCAGGCGAACACTGAAGCTTTCTTT	CASSEFRQANTEAFF
TRBJ1-6	.	TRBV9	large	TGTGCCAGCAGCGTAGGATGGGTACAGGAGAATTCACCCCTCCACTTT	CASSVGWVQENSPLHF
TRBJ2-7	TRBD2	TRBV4-2	.	TGTGCCAGCAGCCAAGGGTCTAGCGGGGACCCGGGGCACTTC	CASSQGSSGDPGHF
TRBJ2-7	.	TRBV5-1	.	TGCGCCAGCAGCTTGGTTGGATACCGAGCGGGCGAGCAGTACTTC	CASSLVGYRAGEQYF
TRBJ2-2	.	TRBV4-3	once	TGCGCCAGCAGCCAAGACTATGGGTCCTCTGGGAAGGTCGGGGAGCTGTTTTTT	CASSQDYGSSGKVGELFF
TRBJ2-1	.	TRBV2	.	TGTGCCAGCCGGGGGTTCGGGAATGAGCAGTTCTTC	CASRGFGNEQFF
TRBJ2-1	.	TRBV6-5	.	TGTGCCAGCAGGTTCGGGGGTAGCTCCTACAATGAGCAGTTCTTC	CASRFGGSSYNEQFF
TRBJ2-2	TRBD1	TRBV10-1	.	TGCGCCAGCAGTGAGTCGGACAGGCCACCGAACACCGGGGAGCTGTTTTTT	CASSESDRPPNTGELFF
TRBJ1-1	.	TRBV7-9	.	TGTGCCAGCAGCCCTACCCTGGGAGCTTTCTTT	CASSPTLGAFF
TRBJ2-1	.	TRBV28	.	TGTGCCAGCAGTCCCCGGGAGGGGGCGGCTAATGAGCAGTTCTTC	CASSPREGAANEQFF
TRBJ1-1	.	TRBV7-9	.	TGTGCCAGCAGCTTAGGTACAGGGGAAGCTTTCTTT	CASSLGTGEAFF
TRBJ1-1	TRBD1	TRBV5-1	.	TGCGCCAGCAGCTCTACAGGGGGCGTGAACACTGAAGCTTTCTTT	CASSSTGGVNTEAFF
TRBJ1-1	.	TRBV30	.	TGTGCCTGGGGAGTGAACACTGAAGCTTTCTTT	CAWGVNTEAFF
TRBJ2-7	.	TRBV18	.	TGTGCCAGCTCACAATCACTGAAGAGCTCCTACGAGCAGTACTTC	CASSQSLKSSYEQYF
TRBJ2-3	TRBD2	TRBV28	.	TGTGCCAGCAGCTCCGGGGGGGCCGCAGATACGCAGTATTTT	CASSSGGAADTQYF
TRBJ2-1	TRBD2	TRBV7-8	few	TGTGCCAGCAGATTGACTAGCGGATACAATGAGCAGTTCTTC	CASRLTSGYNEQFF
TRBJ2-1	TRBD1	TRBV30	.	TGTGCCTGGACCCTCGGACAGGGTTCCTACAATGAGCAGTTCTTC	CAWTLGQGSYNEQFF